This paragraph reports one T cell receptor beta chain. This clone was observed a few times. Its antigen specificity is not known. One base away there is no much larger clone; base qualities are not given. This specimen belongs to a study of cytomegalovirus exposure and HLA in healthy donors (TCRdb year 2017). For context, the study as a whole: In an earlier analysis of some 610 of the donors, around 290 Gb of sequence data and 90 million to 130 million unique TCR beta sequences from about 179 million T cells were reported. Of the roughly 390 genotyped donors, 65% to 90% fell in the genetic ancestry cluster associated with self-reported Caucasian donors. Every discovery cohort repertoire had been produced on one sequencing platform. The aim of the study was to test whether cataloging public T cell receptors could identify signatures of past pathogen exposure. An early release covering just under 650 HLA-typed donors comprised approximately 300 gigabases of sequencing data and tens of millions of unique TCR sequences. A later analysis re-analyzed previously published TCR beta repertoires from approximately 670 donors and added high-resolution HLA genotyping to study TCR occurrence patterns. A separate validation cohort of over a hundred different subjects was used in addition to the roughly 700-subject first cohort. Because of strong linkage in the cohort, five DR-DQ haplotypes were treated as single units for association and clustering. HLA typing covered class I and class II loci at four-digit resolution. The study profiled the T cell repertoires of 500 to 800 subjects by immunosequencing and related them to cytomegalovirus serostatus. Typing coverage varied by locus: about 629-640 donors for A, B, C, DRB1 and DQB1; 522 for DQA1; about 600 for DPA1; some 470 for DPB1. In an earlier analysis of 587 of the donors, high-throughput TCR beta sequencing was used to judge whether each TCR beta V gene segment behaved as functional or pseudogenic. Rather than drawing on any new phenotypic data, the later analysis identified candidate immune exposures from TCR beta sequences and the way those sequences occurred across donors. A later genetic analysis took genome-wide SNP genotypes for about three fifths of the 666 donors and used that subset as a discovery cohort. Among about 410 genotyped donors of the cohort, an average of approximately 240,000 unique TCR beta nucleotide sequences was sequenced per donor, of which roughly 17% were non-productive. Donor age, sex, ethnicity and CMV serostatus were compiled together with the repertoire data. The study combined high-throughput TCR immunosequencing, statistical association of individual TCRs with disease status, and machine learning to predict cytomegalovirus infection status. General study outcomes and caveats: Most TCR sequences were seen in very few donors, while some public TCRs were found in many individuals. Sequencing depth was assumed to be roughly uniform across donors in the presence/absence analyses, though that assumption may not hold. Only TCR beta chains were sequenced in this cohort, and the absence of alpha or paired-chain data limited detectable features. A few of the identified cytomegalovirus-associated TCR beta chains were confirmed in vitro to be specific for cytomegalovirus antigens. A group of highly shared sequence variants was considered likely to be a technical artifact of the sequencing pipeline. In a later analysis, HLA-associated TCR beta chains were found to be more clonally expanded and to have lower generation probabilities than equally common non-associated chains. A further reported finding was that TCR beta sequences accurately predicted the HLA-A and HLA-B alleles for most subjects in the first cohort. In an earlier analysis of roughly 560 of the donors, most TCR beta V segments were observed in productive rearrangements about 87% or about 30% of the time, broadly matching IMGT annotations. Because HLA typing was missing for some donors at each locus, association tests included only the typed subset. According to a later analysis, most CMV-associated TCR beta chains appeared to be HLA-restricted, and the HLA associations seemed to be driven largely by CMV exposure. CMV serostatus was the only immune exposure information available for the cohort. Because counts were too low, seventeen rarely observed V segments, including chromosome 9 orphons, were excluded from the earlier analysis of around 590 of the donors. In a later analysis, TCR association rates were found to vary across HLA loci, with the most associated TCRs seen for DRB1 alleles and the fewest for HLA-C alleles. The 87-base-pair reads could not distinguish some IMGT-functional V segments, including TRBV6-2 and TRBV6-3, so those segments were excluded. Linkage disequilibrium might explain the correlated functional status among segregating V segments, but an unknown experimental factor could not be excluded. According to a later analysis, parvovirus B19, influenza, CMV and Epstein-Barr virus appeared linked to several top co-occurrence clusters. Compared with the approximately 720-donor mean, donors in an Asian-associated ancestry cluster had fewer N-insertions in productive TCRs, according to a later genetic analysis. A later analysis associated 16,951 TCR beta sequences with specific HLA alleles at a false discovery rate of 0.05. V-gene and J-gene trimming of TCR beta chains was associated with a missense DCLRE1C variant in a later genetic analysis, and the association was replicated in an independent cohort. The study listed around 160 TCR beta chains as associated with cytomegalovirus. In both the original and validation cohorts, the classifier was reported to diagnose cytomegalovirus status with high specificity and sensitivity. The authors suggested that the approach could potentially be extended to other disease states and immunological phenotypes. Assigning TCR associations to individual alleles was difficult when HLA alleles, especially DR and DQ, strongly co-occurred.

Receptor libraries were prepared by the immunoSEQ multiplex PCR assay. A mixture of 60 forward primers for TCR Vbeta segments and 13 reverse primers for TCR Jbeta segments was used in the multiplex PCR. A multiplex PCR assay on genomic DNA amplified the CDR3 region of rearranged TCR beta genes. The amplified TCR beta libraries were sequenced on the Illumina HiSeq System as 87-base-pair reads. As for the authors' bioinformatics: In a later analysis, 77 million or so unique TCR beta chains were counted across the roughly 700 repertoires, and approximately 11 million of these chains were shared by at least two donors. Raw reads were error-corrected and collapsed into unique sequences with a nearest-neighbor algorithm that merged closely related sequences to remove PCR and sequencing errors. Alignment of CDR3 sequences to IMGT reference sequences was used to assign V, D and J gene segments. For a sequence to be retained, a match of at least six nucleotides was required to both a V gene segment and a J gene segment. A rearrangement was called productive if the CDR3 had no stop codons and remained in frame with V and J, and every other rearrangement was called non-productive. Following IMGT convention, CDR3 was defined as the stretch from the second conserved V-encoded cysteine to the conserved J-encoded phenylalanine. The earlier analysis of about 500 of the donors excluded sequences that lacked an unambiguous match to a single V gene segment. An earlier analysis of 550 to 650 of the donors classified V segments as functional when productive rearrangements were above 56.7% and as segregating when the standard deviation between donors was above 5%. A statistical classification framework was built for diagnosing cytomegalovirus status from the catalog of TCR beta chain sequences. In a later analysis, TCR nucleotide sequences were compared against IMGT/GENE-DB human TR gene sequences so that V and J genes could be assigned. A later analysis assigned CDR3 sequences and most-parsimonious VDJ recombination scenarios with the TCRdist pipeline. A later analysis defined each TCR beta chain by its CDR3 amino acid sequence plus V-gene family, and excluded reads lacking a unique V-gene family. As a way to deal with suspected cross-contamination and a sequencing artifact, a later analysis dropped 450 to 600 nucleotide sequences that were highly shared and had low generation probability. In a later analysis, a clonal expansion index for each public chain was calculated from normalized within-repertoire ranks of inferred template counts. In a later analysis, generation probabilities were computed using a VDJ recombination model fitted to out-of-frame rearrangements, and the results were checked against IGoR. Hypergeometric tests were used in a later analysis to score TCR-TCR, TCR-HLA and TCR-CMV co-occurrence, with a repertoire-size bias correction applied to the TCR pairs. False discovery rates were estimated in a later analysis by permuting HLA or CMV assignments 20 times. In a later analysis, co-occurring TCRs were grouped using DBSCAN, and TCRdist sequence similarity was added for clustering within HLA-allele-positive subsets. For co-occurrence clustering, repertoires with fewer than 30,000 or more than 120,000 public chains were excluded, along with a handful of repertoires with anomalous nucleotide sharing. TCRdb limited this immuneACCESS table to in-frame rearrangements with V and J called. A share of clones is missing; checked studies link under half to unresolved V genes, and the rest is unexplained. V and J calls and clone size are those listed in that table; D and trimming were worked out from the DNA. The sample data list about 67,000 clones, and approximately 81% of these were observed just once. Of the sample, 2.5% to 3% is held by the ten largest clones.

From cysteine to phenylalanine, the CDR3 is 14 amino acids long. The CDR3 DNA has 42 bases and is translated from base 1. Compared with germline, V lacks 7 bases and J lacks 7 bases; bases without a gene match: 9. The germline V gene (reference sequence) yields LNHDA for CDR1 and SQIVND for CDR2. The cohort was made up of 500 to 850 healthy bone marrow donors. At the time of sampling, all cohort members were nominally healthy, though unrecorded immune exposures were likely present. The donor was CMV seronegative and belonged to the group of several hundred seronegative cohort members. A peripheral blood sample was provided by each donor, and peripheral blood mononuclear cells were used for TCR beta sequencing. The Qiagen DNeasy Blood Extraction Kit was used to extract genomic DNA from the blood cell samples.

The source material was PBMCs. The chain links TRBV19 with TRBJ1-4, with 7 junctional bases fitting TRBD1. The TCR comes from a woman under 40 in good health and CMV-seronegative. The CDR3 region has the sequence CASKHTGEVEKLFF. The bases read TGTGCCAGTAAACATACAGGGGAAGTTGAAAAACTGTTTTTT.